This T cell receptor (beta chain) emerged from a study of OX40 agonist ivuxolimab in advanced cancers. Study-level results: Fewer expanded clones were found on average in CD4+ than in CD8+ T cells. Dosing at 0.1 to 3.0 mg/kg was accompanied by clonal expansion of CD4+ and CD8+ blood T cells by week 6.

As regards this clone: Its specificity is unknown.

The CDR3 is 15 amino acids. CDR1 is SGHTA, CDR2 FQGTGA, per germline. With 5 bases clipped from V and 4 bases from J, the junction kept 8 bases outside the gene matches. Clones were sequenced by immunoSEQ multiplex PCR, and TCRdb holds only the in-frame ones, with some missing. The sample includes approximately 65,000 clones, roughly 91% of them seen just once. The sequences come from CD4+ or CD8+ T cells sorted from blood, collected in a trial of the OX40 agonist ivuxolimab. The receptor was isolated from an adult with an advanced solid tumor such as melanoma, head and neck, liver or kidney cancer. The chain couples TRBV7-3 to TRBJ1-1; 9 nucleotides line up with TRBD1. The CDR3: CASSLRQGDVTEAFF. The CDR3 DNA is TGTGCCAGCAGCCTGAGACAGGGGGATGTCACTGAAGCTTTCTTT.